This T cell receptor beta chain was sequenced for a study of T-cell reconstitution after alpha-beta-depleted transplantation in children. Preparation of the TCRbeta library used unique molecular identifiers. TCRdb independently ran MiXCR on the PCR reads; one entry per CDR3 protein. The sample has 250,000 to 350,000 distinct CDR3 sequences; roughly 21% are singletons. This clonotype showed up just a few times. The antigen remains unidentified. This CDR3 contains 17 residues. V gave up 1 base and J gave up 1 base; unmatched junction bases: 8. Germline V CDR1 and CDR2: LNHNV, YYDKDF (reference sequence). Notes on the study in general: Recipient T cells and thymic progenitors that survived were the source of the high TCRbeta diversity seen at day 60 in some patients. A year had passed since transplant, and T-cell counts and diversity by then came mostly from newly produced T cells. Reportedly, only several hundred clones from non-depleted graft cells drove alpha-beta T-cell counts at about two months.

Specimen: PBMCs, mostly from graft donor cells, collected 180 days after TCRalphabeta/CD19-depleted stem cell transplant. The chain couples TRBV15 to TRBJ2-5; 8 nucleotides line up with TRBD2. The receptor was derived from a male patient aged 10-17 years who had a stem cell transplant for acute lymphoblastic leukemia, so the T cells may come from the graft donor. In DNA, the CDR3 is TGTGCCACCAGCAGAGGCGGACTAGCTTTAGGCCAAGAGACCCAGTACTTC. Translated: CATSRGGLALGQETQYF.